These 23 T cell receptor beta chains were all obtained from the same sample, sequenced in a study of T cell responses to AZD1222 COVID-19 vaccine. Measured with immunoSEQ multiplex PCR; TCRdb has only the in-frame clones, and not every one. The sample lists around 99,000 clones; over 75% were seen once. The sample consisted of peripheral blood, taken on day 0 of AZD1222 vaccination. These receptors were obtained from an adult in good health.

V gene TRBV29-1 combines with J gene TRBJ1-3, with unresolved D. Germline CDR1 SQVTM, CDR2 ANQGSEA. This CDR3 comprises 12 residues. V was pared by 5 bases and J by 2 bases, with 7 bases between. CDR3 residues: CSVLVTGNTIYF. In DNA form, the CDR3 reads TGCAGCGTTTTGGTGACTGGAAACACCATATATTTT.

The chain combines TRBV11-2 with TRBJ2-1, with TRBD1 matching 11 bases. CDR1 is SGHAT and CDR2 is FQNNGV in the germline V gene. Germline trimming cut 1 base from V and 8 bases from J; bases unmatched to any gene: 7. The CDR3 is made up of 16 amino acids. The CDR3 spells CASSLGPGQGVHEQFF. Written as DNA, the CDR3 is TGTGCCAGCAGCTTAGGACCGGGACAGGGGGTCCATGAGCAGTTCTTC.

This chain joins TRBV2 and TRBJ2-3, with TRBD2 as a possible D gene (6 bases). Germline CDR1 and CDR2: SNHLY and FYNNEI. The V end was cut by 10 bases, the J end by 2 bases, with 13 bases between. The CDR3 consists of 13 residues. The CDR3 DNA follows: TGTGCCACCCGGGACTTAAACACAGATACGCAGTATTTT. Translated: CATRDLNTDTQYF.

Only a few counts were recorded for this clone. The rearrangement joins TRBV7-9 to TRBJ2-3, with D possibly matching TRBD2 (5 bases). This CDR3 has 14 amino acids. With 1 base removed from V and 3 bases from J, the gap between germline ends came to 8 bases. From germline, CDR1 is SEHNR and CDR2 FQNEAQ (reference sequence). CDR3 nucleotide sequence: TGTGCCAGCAGCTTAGGAGGGAAGACAGATACGCAGTATTTT. Translated: CASSLGGKTDTQYF.

This sequence joins TRBV19 and TRBJ2-2; TRBD2 aligns across 9 bases. This CDR3 has 15 residues. The J segment lost 2 bases and the V segment lost 7 bases, leaving 5 bases of the junction unmatched. Germline lookup yields CDR1 LNHDA and CDR2 SQIVND (reference sequence). CDR3 amino acids: CASTHSGSNTGELFF. CDR3 nucleotide sequence: TGTGCCAGTACCCATAGCGGGAGTAACACCGGGGAGCTGTTTTTT.

This chain links TRBV2 with TRBJ1-1, with a weak D call TRBD1 (5 bases). Looked up from germline, CDR1 is SNHLY and CDR2 is FYNNEI. CDR3 length: 13 amino acids. Trimming cost V 5 bases and J 4 bases, with 11 bases left between them. The DNA for the CDR3 is TGTGCCAGCAGTCTCCCGGGGGTCACTGAAGCTTTCTTT. Encoded protein: CASSLPGVTEAFF.

J is TRBJ1-1 and V is TRBV5-1; unclear D gene. Trimming cost V 0 bases and J 0 bases, with 12 bases left between them. This CDR3 is 16 amino acids long. Germline CDR1 reads SGHRS; CDR2 reads YFSETQ. CDR3 sequence: CASSLDSPRLNTEAFF. CDR3 sequence (DNA): TGCGCCAGCAGCTTGGACTCTCCGCGACTGAACACTGAAGCTTTCTTT.

This chain connects TRBV30 to TRBJ1-3; 7 nucleotides match TRBD1. This CDR3 has 14 amino acids. Germline V gene data show CDR1 as GTSNPN and CDR2 as SVGIG (reference sequence). With V trimmed by 5 bases and J by 0 bases, 4 bases remained unmatched. The CDR3 loop reads CAWGGQSSGNTIYF. The CDR3 DNA reads TGTGCCTGGGGGGGACAGAGCTCTGGAAACACCATATATTTT.

The gene calls are TRBV18 and TRBJ2-4; D is ambiguous. The V gene's germline CDR1 is KGHSH and CDR2 LQKENI. This CDR3 spans 14 amino acids. V was cut by 6 bases and J by 0 bases, with 9 bases left in between. In DNA form, the CDR3 reads TGTGCCAGCTCCCTCCGGGTAGCCAAAAACATTCAGTACTTC. This sequence encodes CASSLRVAKNIQYF.

The chain joins TRBV9 to TRBJ2-1; 7 bases are a match to TRBD1. Losses at the gene ends were 3 bases for V and 9 bases for J; bases not matched to a gene: 6. CDR3 length equals 13 residues. Germline CDR1 is SGDLS and CDR2 is YYNGEE. CDR3 bases: TGTGCCAGCAGCGGCTCACAGGGGTTTGAGCAGTTCTTC. Its translation: CASSGSQGFEQFF.

The chain uses TRBV6-6 and TRBJ2-3, with D possibly matching TRBD2 (5 bases). CDR1 is MNHNY and CDR2 is SVGAGI in the germline V gene (reference sequence). V lost 2 bases to trimming and J lost 3 bases, with 15 bases between them. This CDR3 contains 16 residues. The CDR3 nucleotides read TGTGCCAGCAGTTACGAGGGCCCCCCCCCAACAGATACGCAGTATTTT. It codes for CASSYEGPPPTDTQYF.

The J gene is TRBJ2-2, the V gene TRBV15, with 7 positions matching TRBD1. The J segment lost 7 bases and the V segment lost 1 base, leaving 6 bases of the junction unmatched. Germline CDR1 is LNHNV and CDR2 is YYDKDF (reference sequence). This CDR3 has 15 residues. CDR3 amino acids: CATSRVGTAVGELFF. In nucleotides, the CDR3 is TGTGCCACCAGCAGAGTAGGGACAGCGGTCGGGGAGCTGTTTTTT.

V gene TRBV9 combines with J gene TRBJ2-1; D unresolved. The CDR3 is 14 residues long. Trimming took off 0 bases at V and 5 bases at J, with 9 bases between the two ends. Germline V lookup: CDR1 SGDLS, CDR2 YYNGEE. The CDR3: CASSVGWTNNEQFF. The CDR3 nucleotides are TGTGCCAGCAGCGTAGGGTGGACCAACAATGAGCAGTTCTTC.

The V call is TRBV9, the J call TRBJ2-5, with TRBD2 identical over 13 bases. With V trimmed by 2 bases and J by 4 bases, 2 bases remained unmatched. The CDR3 extends over 15 amino acids. Germline V gene sequence: CDR1 SGDLS, CDR2 YYNGEE. CDR3 residues: CASSVGTSGVETQYF. In nucleotides, the CDR3 is TGTGCCAGCAGCGTCGGGACTAGCGGGGTAGAGACCCAGTACTTC. The variable domain in full, completed from reference TRBV9 and TRBJ2-5, reads DSGVTQTPKHLITATGQRVTLRCSPRSGDLSVYWYQQSLDQGLQFLIQYYNGEERAKGNILERFSAQQFPDLHSELNLSSLELGDSALYFCASSVGTSGVETQYFGPGTRLLVL.

This clone was counted a single time. The chain links TRBV6-5 to TRBJ1-4; TRBD1 might be the D (6 bases). The CDR3 totals 16 residues. The germline CDR1 and CDR2 sequences are MNHEY and SVGAGI. V was cut by 2 bases and J by 7 bases, with 17 bases left in between. DNA for the CDR3: TGTGCCAGCAGTTACGGACAAAGGGGGAAGGGTGAAAAACTGTTTTTT. It translates to CASSYGQRGKGEKLFF.

The V gene is TRBV28, the J gene TRBJ1-1; D unclear. V shed 5 bases and J shed 8 bases, with 15 bases lying between them. The CDR3 totals 13 residues. Germline V gene data show CDR1 as MDHEN and CDR2 as SYDVKM. The CDR3 is CASSPHGRGEAFF. The CDR3 DNA reads as TGTGCCAGCAGTCCCCACGGACGGGGAGAAGCTTTCTTT.

The chain uses TRBV6-5 and TRBJ2-7; no clear D gene. The CDR3 runs 14 residues. In germline, CDR1 is MNHEY, CDR2 SVGAGI. Trimming stripped 6 bases from V and 6 bases from J, with 18 bases between. The chain's CDR3 is CASSRALSWSEQYF. The DNA of the CDR3 is TGTGCCAGCAGCCGGGCCCTTTCTTGGTCCGAGCAGTACTTC.

This rearrangement joins TRBV9 to TRBJ1-2; TRBD1 might be the D (5 bases). The CDR3 covers 13 residues. Trimming stripped 0 bases from V and 4 bases from J, with 7 bases between. Germline CDR1 and CDR2: SGDLS and YYNGEE. CDR3 bases: TGTGCCAGCAGCGTAGACGACAGCTATGGCTACACCTTC. Protein product: CASSVDDSYGYTF.

The chain is built from TRBV5-1 and TRBJ2-3, with TRBD2 matching over 12 bases. With 3 bases clipped from V and 1 base from J, the junction kept 3 bases outside the gene matches. The CDR3 spans 16 residues. CDR1 is SGHRS and CDR2 is YFSETQ in the germline V gene. The CDR3 coding sequence is TGCGCCAGCAGCTCGGGACTAGCGGGCCGCACAGATACGCAGTATTTT. Encoded protein: CASSSGLAGRTDTQYF.

Worth noting for this clone: One junction end disagrees with the germline gene, perhaps due to a read error. The chain is built from TRBV5-4 and TRBJ2-4; D may be TRBD1 (7 bases). This CDR3 is built from 16 residues. The V gene's germline CDR1 is SGHNT and CDR2 YYREEE (reference sequence). CDR3 sequence reads: CASSPGDSPYKYIQYF. For the CDR3, the DNA is TGTGCCAGCAGCCCGGGGGACAGTCCTTACAAATACATTCAGTACTTC.

The rearrangement links TRBV29-1 to TRBJ2-7; 10 nucleotides line up with TRBD1. V shed 7 bases and J 6 bases; nucleotides not matched to a gene: 3. CDR3 length equals 11 residues. Germline V gene data show CDR1 as SQVTM and CDR2 as ANQGSEA. The CDR3 sequence is CSAGTGVEQYF. Written as DNA, the CDR3 is TGCAGCGCAGGGACAGGGGTCGAGCAGTACTTC.

The V call is TRBV19, the J call TRBJ1-3; TRBD1 aligns across 7 bases. V shed 5 bases and J 4 bases; nucleotides not matched to a gene: 5. Germline lookup yields CDR1 LNHDA and CDR2 SQIVND (reference sequence). The CDR3 sequence is 14 residues long. This CDR3 reads CASSSQGRGNTIYF. CDR3 DNA: TGTGCCAGTAGTTCACAGGGGAGAGGAAACACCATATATTTT.

The chain recombines TRBV19 with TRBJ1-1; no clear D. V lost 3 bases, J lost 8 bases, and 10 bases lay in between. CDR1 and CDR2 from the germline V gene are LNHDA and SQIVND (reference sequence). The CDR3 consists of 12 residues. The CDR3 DNA is TGTGCCAGTAGTATGAGCAGGAGCGAAGCTTTCTTT. Protein sequence: CASSMSRSEAFF.